This T cell receptor beta chain was identified during a study of T cell repertoires in cytomegalovirus infection. Study overall: An indication of both CMV infection and matching HLA type came from public TCR beta signatures.

Study-wide results and limits: The response measured ex vivo was dominated by TCR beta clonotypes (HLA-C-restricted and CMV-specific). Summed frequency of public TCR beta families distinguished CMV carriers with the relevant HLA.

CDR1 SNHLY and CDR2 FYNNEI come from the germline V gene. CDR3 length: 13 residues. V gave up 7 bases and J gave up 5 bases, with 14 bases separating them. TCRdb recomputed calls from the reads with MiXCR, one row per CDR3 protein. Of about 260,000 distinct CDR3 sequences in the sample, 12% to 15% are singletons; the top ten hold roughly 8.7%. This clonotype was counted between two and nine times. Its antigen is still unknown. The sample taken for sequencing was PBMCs. The source is a human donor in good health (CMV status not recorded). Some clones in this sample may be carry-over from other donors' samples. V usage is TRBV2 and J usage is TRBJ1-1; TRBD1 might be the D (6 bases). The CDR3 nucleotides read TGTGCCAGCACCCTGGCAGGGGTAACTGAAGCTTTCTTT. Translation gives CASTLAGVTEAFF.